The clone carrying this T cell receptor (beta chain) came up many times. The antigen is undetermined. Looked up from germline, CDR1 is SGHDT and CDR2 is YYEEEE. The CDR3 has 16 amino acids. V lost 4 bases and J 0 bases, leaving 15 bases between the germline ends. Universal primer sites and UMIs were introduced during 5'RACE template-switching synthesis of TCR cDNA. One entry per CDR3 protein, called by TCRdb with MiXCR from the 5' RACE reads. In the table there are 230,000 or so distinct CDR3 sequences, more than 3.5% of which are singletons. The data are from a study of T cells after yellow fever vaccination. As for the study in general: Fractions of low cell number were prepared using SMART-Seq v4 Ultra Low Input.

Findings and caveats of the study: The booster saw the reappearance of most primary-vaccination clones (more than 95% CD4, roughly 87% CD8). Peaking faster, on day 5 versus 15, the secondary response was nonetheless weaker.

This receptor was identified in a young man who received the YFV17D yellow fever vaccine. The V call is TRBV5-6, the J call TRBJ2-3, with D tentatively TRBD1 (5 bases). The material was PBMCs, obtained 15 days after the yellow fever booster vaccination. The chain's CDR3 is CASSIGLGASTDTQYF. In DNA, the CDR3 is TGTGCCAGCAGCATCGGTCTTGGGGCTAGCACAGATACGCAGTATTTT.